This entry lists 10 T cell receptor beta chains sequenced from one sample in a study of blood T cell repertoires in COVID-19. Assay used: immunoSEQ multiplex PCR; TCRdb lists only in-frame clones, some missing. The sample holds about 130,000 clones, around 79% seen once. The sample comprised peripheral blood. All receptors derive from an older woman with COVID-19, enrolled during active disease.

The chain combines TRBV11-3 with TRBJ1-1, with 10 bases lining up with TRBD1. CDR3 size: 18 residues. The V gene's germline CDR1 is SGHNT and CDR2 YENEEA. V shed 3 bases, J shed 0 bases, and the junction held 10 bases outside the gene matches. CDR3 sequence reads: CASSFPPDRGLLNTEAFF. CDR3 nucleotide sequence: TGTGCCAGCAGCTTCCCCCCCGACAGGGGGCTTCTGAACACTGAAGCTTTCTTT.

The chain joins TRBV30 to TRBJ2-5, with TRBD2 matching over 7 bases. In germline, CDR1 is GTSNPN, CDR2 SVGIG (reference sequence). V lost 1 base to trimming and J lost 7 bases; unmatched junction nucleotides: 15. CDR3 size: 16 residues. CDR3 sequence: CAWSALGAGKQGTQYF. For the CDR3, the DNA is TGTGCCTGGAGTGCTCTAGGAGCGGGGAAGCAGGGGACCCAGTACTTC.

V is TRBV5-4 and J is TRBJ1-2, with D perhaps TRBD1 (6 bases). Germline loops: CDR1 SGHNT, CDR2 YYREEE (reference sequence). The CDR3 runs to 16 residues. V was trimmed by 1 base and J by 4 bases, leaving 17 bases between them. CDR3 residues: CASSLYSQGLGYGYTF. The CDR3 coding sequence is TGTGCCAGCAGCTTGTATTCTCAGGGGCTCGGCTATGGCTACACCTTC.

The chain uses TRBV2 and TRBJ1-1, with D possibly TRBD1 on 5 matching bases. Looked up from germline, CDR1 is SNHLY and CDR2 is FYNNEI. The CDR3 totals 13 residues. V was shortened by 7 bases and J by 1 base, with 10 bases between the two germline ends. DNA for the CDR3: TGTGCCAGCACCCGGGGGGGGAACACTGAAGCTTTCTTT. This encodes CASTRGGNTEAFF.

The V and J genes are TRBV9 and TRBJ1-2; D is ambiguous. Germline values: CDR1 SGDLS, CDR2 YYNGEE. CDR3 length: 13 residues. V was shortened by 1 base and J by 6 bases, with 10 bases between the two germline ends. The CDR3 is CASSVTHSDGYTF. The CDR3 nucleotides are TGTGCCAGCAGCGTAACACATTCTGATGGCTACACCTTC.

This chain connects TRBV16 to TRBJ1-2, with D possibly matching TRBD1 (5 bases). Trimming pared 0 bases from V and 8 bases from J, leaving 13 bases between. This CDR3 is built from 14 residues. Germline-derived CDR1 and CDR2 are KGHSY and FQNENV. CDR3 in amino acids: CASSQSRGFGGYTF. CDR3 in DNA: TGTGCCAGCAGCCAATCCCGGGGGTTTGGCGGCTACACCTTC.

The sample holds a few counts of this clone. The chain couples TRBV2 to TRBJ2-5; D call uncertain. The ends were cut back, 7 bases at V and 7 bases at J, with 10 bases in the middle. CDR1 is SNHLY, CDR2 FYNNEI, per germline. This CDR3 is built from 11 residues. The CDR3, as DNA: TGTGCCAGCAATTCAGTAAGGACCCAGTACTTC. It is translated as CASNSVRTQYF.

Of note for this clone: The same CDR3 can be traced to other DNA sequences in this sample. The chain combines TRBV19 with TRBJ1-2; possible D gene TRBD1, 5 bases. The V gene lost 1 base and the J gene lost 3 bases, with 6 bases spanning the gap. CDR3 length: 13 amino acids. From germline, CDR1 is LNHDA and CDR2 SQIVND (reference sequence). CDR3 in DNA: TGTGCCAGTAGTATAGGGGGGGACTATGGCTACACCTTC. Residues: CASSIGGDYGYTF.

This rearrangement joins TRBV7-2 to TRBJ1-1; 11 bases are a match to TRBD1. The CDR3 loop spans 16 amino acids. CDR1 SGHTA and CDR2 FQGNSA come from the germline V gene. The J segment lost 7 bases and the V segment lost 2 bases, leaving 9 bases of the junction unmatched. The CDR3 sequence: CASSLRGTGGRNEAFF. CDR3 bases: TGTGCCAGCAGCTTAAGGGGGACAGGGGGAAGGAATGAAGCTTTCTTT.

CDR3 sequence (DNA): TGTGCCAGCAGTCCCTCCCCTAGCGGGTCGGTAGATACGCAGTATTTT. Amino acids: CASSPSPSGSVDTQYF. This rearrangement joins TRBV2 to TRBJ2-3; the match to TRBD2 covers 8 bases. The ends lost 5 bases at V and 5 bases at J; junction bases unmatched: 12. CDR1 SNHLY and CDR2 FYNNEI come from the germline V gene. This CDR3 is 16 amino acids long.